Included here is one TCR beta chain sequence, with context. The data originate from a study of blood T cell repertoires in COVID-19. CDR3 length: 13 amino acids. Losses at the gene ends were 4 bases for V and 4 bases for J; bases not matched to a gene: 3. Germline V gene sequence: CDR1 SNHLY, CDR2 FYNNEI. The assay was immunoSEQ multiplex PCR, and TCRdb's table has in-frame clones only and misses some. The sample carries approximately 280,000 clones, around 84% recorded once. The genes are TRBV2 and TRBJ2-5; TRBD2 matches 7 bases. The sequenced sample consisted of peripheral blood. The TCR originated in a human donor with COVID-19, enrolled during active disease. The donor label of this sample is uncertain. The CDR3 region is CASSGERGETQYF. Here the CDR3 DNA reads TGTGCCAGCAGTGGCGAGCGGGGAGAGACCCAGTACTTC.